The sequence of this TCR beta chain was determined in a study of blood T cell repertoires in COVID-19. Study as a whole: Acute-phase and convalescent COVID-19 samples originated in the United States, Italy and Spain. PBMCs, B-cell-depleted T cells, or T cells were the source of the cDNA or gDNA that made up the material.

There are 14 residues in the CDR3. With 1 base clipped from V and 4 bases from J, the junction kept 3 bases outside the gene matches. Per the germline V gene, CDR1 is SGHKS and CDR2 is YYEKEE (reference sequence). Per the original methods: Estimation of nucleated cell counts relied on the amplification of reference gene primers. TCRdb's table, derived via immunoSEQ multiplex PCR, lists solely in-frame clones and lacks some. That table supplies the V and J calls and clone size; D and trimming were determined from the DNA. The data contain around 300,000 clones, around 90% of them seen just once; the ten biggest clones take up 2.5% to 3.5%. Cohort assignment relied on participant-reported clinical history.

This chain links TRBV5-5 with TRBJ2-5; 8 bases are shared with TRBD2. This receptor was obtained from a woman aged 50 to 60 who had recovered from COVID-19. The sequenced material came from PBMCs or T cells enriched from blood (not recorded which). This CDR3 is CASSLSGGAETQYF. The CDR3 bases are TGTGCCAGCAGCTTGTCGGGAGGGGCAGAGACCCAGTACTTC.